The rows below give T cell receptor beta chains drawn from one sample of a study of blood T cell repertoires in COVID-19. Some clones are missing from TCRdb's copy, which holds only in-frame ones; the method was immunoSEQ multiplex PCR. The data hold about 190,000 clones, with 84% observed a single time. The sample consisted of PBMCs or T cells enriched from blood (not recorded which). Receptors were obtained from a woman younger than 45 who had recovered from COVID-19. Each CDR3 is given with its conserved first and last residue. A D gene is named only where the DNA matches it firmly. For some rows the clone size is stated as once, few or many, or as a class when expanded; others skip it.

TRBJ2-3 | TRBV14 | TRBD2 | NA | TGTGCCAGCAGCCTCACTAGCGAAACGCAGTATTTT | CASSLTSETQYF
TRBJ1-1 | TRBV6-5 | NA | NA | TGTGCCAGCACCCTAACGTCTATGAACACTGAAGCTTTCTTT | CASTLTSMNTEAFF
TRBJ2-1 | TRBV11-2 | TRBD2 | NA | TGTGCCAGCAGCTTGACTAGCGCATACAATGAGCAGTTCTTC | CASSLTSAYNEQFF
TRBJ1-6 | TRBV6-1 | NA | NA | TGTGCCAGCAGTGGTTCAGGTTTCTCCTATAATTCACCCCTCCACTTT | CASSGSGFSYNSPLHF
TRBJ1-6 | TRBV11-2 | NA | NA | TGTGCCAGCAGCTTAGTCGACACAGGAACCTATAATTCACCCCTCCACTTT | CASSLVDTGTYNSPLHF
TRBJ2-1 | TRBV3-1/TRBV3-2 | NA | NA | TGTGCCAGCAGCCTCTCGGACAGTTACAATGAGCAGTTCTTC | CASSLSDSYNEQFF
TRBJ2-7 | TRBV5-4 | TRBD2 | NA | TGTGCCAGCAGCTTGGAAGGCCCAGCGGGAGGCGTCCACGAGCAGTACTTC | CASSLEGPAGGVHEQYF
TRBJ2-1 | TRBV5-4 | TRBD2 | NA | TGTGCCAGCAGCGCTACTAGCGGGGGACACAATGAGCAGTTCTTC | CASSATSGGHNEQFF
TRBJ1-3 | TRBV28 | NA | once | TGTGCCAGCAGTTTAAAGCGGACTGTAGGAAACACCATATATTTT | CASSLKRTVGNTIYF
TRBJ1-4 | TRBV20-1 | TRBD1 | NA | TGCAGTGCTAGTAGGTACGGGACAGATGAAAAACTGTTTTTT | CSASRYGTDEKLFF
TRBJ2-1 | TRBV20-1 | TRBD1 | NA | TGCAGTGCTGACAGGGAGAATGAGCAGTTCTTC | CSADRENEQFF
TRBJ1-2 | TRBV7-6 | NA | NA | TGTGCCAGCAGCTTAGTGGTGGGGGGGACCTCACGGGCTTATGGCTACACCTTC | CASSLVVGGTSRAYGYTF
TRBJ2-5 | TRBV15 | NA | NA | TGTGCCACCAGCAGGAGCCGGGGGAACCAGTACTTC | CATSRSRGNQYF
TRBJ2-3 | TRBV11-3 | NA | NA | TGTGCCAGCAGCCCGCGGGGCGGGGCCTGGGGCACAGATACGCAGTATTTT | CASSPRGGAWGTDTQYF
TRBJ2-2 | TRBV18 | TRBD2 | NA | TGTGCCAGCTCGCCGGGCGGGAGGGCGGAGCTGTTTTTT | CASSPGGRAELFF
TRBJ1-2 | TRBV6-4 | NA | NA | TGTGCCAGCAGCTCGGGGATAGGATCCTCGGGCTACACCTTC | CASSSGIGSSGYTF
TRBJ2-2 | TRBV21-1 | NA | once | TGTGCCAGCGGTATACTAGAGGGACAGGGGCCACCGTCCCCGCTGGGCACCGGGGAGCTGTTTTTT | CASGILEGQGPPSPLGTGELFF
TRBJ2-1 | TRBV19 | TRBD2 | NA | TGTGCCAGTAGTATAGGCGGGGGTAATGAGCAGTTCTTC | CASSIGGGNEQFF
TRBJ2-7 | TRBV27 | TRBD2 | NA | TGTGCCAGCAGCTCAGGCACTACTACGACTAGCGACTCCTACGAGCAGTACTTC | CASSSGTTTTSDSYEQYF
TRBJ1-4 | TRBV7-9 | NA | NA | TGTGCCAGCAGCTTAGATGGCGGAACTAATGAAAAACTGTTTTTT | CASSLDGGTNEKLFF
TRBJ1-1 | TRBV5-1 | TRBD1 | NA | TGCGCCAGCAGCTTTGGGCAGGGGGCTTTGGGGAACACTGAAGCTTTCTTT | CASSFGQGALGNTEAFF
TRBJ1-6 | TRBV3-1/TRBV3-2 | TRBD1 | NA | TGTGCCAGCAGCCAAGCCCACAGGGGGTCGAATTCACCCCTCCACTTT | CASSQAHRGSNSPLHF
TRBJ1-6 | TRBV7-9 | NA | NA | TGTGCCAGCAACCGCGGAGGCTCCTATAATTCACCCCTCCACTTT | CASNRGGSYNSPLHF
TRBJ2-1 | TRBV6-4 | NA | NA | TGTGCCAGCAGTTCAGGGTTCAATGAGCAGTTCTTC | CASSSGFNEQFF
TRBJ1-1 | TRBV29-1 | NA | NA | TGCAGCGTTGGTCTCGACATGAACACTGAAGCTTTCTTT | CSVGLDMNTEAFF
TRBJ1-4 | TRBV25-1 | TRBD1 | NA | TGTGCCAGCAACACAGGGGTAACTAATGAAAAACTGTTTTTT | CASNTGVTNEKLFF
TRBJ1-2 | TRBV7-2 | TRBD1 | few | TGTGCCAGCAGCTTAAGGCAGGGGGATAGATACACCTTC | CASSLRQGDRYTF